The 28 T cell receptor beta chains below were found in one sample sequenced in a study of control samples from healthy donors and cancer patients. TCRdb's copy holds only in-frame clones and misses some; the assay was immunoSEQ multiplex PCR. The table lists 200,000 to 250,000 clones, about 95% of them singletons, with approximately 1.5% in the top ten. Sequencing input: blood. These receptors came from a man in his fifties in good health.

This chain links TRBV6-6 with TRBJ2-7; TRBD2 is a possible D gene (6 bases). Trimming took off 2 bases at V and 3 bases at J, with 11 bases between the two ends. Per the germline V gene, CDR1 is MNHNY and CDR2 is SVGAGI (reference sequence). This CDR3 contains 14 residues. The CDR3 region is CASSYGRRGYEQYF. In DNA form, the CDR3 reads TGTGCCAGCAGTTACGGTCGGCGGGGCTACGAGCAGTACTTC.

The chain links TRBV6-2 or TRBV6-3 to TRBJ1-2; TRBD1 matches 10 bases. CDR1 and CDR2 (germline): MNHEY, SVGEGT. There are 16 residues in the CDR3. Losses at the gene ends were 6 bases for V and 4 bases for J; bases not matched to a gene: 11. The CDR3 sequence is CASSPRTGGTSYGYTF. CDR3 bases: TGTGCCAGCAGCCCTAGGACAGGGGGAACGAGCTATGGCTACACCTTC.

The CDR3 DNA follows: TGTGCCAGTAGCCTCCACGACAGTTATAGCAATCAGCCCCAGCATTTT. Its protein is CASSLHDSYSNQPQHF. This chain uses TRBV19 with TRBJ1-5; possibly TRBD1 for D (5 bases). CDR1 and CDR2 from the germline V gene are LNHDA and SQIVND (reference sequence). CDR3 size: 16 residues. V was pared by 6 bases and J by 0 bases, with 15 bases between.

This chain links TRBV5-1 with TRBJ2-1; 8 nucleotides align to TRBD2. V gave up 0 bases and J gave up 6 bases; unmatched junction bases: 2. The CDR3 sequence is 14 residues long. The germline V gene encodes CDR1 SGHRS and CDR2 YFSETQ. The CDR3 region is CASSLGLAINEQFF. The CDR3 region has the DNA TGCGCCAGCAGCTTGGGACTAGCGATCAATGAGCAGTTCTTC.

The rearrangement joins TRBV24-1 to TRBJ1-1; no reliable D call. The germline gives CDR1 KGHDR, CDR2 SFDVKD. The CDR3 has 11 amino acids. The ends were cut back, 3 bases at V and 5 bases at J, with 3 bases in the middle. The CDR3 region is CATSDKTEAFF. The CDR3 DNA sequence: TGTGCCACCAGTGATAAGACTGAAGCTTTCTTT.

The chain carries TRBV7-2 and TRBJ1-1; D call uncertain. Trimming cost V 5 bases and J 3 bases, with 10 bases left between them. Germline-derived CDR1 and CDR2 are SGHTA and FQGNSA. This CDR3 spans 13 amino acids. CDR3 in DNA: TGTGCCAGCAGCGCCCAAAGCCACACTGAAGCTTTCTTT. Protein sequence: CASSAQSHTEAFF.

The gene calls are TRBV9 and TRBJ1-3, with 9 bases identical to TRBD1. This CDR3 region has 16 residues. CDR1 and CDR2 (germline): SGDLS, YYNGEE. The V gene end was trimmed by 1 base and the J gene end by 4 bases; junction bases not matched to a gene: 6. This chain's CDR3 is CASSVQQGAVGNTIYF. Here the CDR3 DNA reads TGTGCCAGCAGCGTACAACAGGGGGCTGTAGGAAACACCATATATTTT.

The chain joins TRBV2 to TRBJ1-4; D remains ambiguous. Trimming removed 8 bases from V and 8 bases from J, with 18 bases in between. Germline-derived CDR1 and CDR2 are SNHLY and FYNNEI. The CDR3 runs 14 residues. The DNA for the CDR3 is TGTGCCAGCCGTGCGGGTGGGGTAGAAGAAAAACTGTTTTTT. It codes for CASRAGGVEEKLFF.

This chain links TRBV6-5 with TRBJ2-6, with D perhaps matching TRBD1 (6 bases). The CDR3 length is 15 residues. Deletions cut 2 bases from V and 2 bases from J, with 7 bases between. The germline V gene encodes CDR1 MNHEY and CDR2 SVGAGI. The CDR3 DNA reads TGTGCCAGCAGTTACAACAGGGCTGGGGCCAACGTCCTGACTTTC. Translating it yields CASSYNRAGANVLTF.

The rearrangement links TRBV25-1 to TRBJ1-2, with D perhaps TRBD1 (5 bases). This CDR3 is built from 12 residues. Germline CDR1 and CDR2: MGHDK and SYGVNS. The V end was cut by 7 bases, the J end by 4 bases, with 10 bases between. The CDR3 protein is CASKGQVYGYTF. CDR3 nucleotides: TGTGCCAGCAAGGGGCAGGTCTATGGCTACACCTTC.

The chain has TRBV6-2 or TRBV6-3 and TRBJ2-7; D is undetermined. Trimming took 6 bases from V and 2 from J, leaving 14 bases between them. Germline CDR1 and CDR2: MNHEY and SVGEGT. This CDR3 has 14 amino acids. The CDR3 DNA reads TGTGCCAGCAGCCCTGACGTTCTCCCCTACGAGCAGTACTTC. Encoded protein: CASSPDVLPYEQYF.

DNA of the CDR3: TGTGCCACCAGTGACCCATGGGGCACTGAAGCTTTCTTT. As protein: CATSDPWGTEAFF. The chain carries TRBV24-1 and TRBJ1-1, with no clear D. This CDR3 region has 13 residues. The V end lost 4 bases, the J end lost 4 bases, and 9 bases lay between the germline ends. Per the germline V gene, CDR1 is KGHDR and CDR2 is SFDVKD.

The CDR3 protein is CASSEGSGTNEKLFF. The CDR3 DNA follows: TGCGCCAGCAGTGAGGGCAGCGGGACTAATGAAAAACTGTTTTTT. V gene TRBV10-1 combines with J gene TRBJ1-4; D is ambiguous. This CDR3 is 15 amino acids long. The germline CDR1 and CDR2 sequences are WNHNN and SYGVQD (reference sequence). V was clipped by 2 bases and J by 2 bases, with 9 bases between them.

The rearrangement links TRBV5-1 to TRBJ2-2; unclear D gene. The CDR3 covers 16 residues. The V and J ends lost 1 base and 3 bases respectively, with 13 bases between them. Germline V gene lookup returns CDR1 SGHRS and CDR2 YFSETQ. In nucleotides, the CDR3 is TGCGCCAGCAGCTTGTCGGTAAGGACGTACACCGGGGAGCTGTTTTTT. It encodes CASSLSVRTYTGELFF.

The chain joins TRBV24-1 to TRBJ2-3; no definite D call. The CDR3 length is 12 residues. Germline CDR1 and CDR2: KGHDR and SFDVKD. Trimming took 4 bases from V and 5 from J, leaving 6 bases between them. DNA for the CDR3: TGTGCCACCAGTGACAGAGGAGATACGCAGTATTTT. Translating gives CATSDRGDTQYF.

In its sample, this clone was seen once. V is TRBV7-2 and J is TRBJ1-5, with no clear D. V was shortened by 3 bases and J by 2 bases, with 11 bases between the two germline ends. The CDR3 runs to 15 residues. Germline V gene lookup returns CDR1 SGHTA and CDR2 FQGNSA. Here the CDR3 reads CASSLTDGGNQPQHF. CDR3 DNA: TGTGCCAGCAGCTTGACCGACGGAGGCAATCAGCCCCAGCATTTT.

This chain joins TRBV10-2 and TRBJ2-2; D ambiguous. V gave up 3 bases and J gave up 4 bases, with 15 bases separating them. The CDR3 has 16 amino acids. Germline V gene sequence: CDR1 WSHSY, CDR2 SAAADI. The CDR3 nucleotides read TGCGCCAGCAGTGATCAGGCTCCCAGGACCACCGGGGAGCTGTTTTTT. Protein sequence: CASSDQAPRTTGELFF.

The chain is built from TRBV2 and TRBJ1-2; maybe TRBD1 (6 bases). V was clipped by 6 bases and J by 8 bases, with 13 bases between them. The CDR3 runs to 12 residues. The V gene's germline CDR1 is SNHLY and CDR2 FYNNEI. Here the CDR3 DNA reads TGTGCCAGCAGGGACAGTCTACGAGGCTACACCTTC. Protein sequence: CASRDSLRGYTF.

This chain joins TRBV7-9 and TRBJ2-1; D remains unclear. There are 11 residues in the CDR3. V shed 1 base and J shed 12 bases, with 7 bases lying between them. Germline V gene data show CDR1 as SEHNR and CDR2 as FQNEAQ (reference sequence). The CDR3 nucleotides are TGTGCCAGCAGCTTAGTGGCGGCGCAGTTCTTC. Translated, it gives CASSLVAAQFF.

The chain joins TRBV28 to TRBJ1-1; D gene unclear. CDR3 length equals 15 residues. V lost 4 bases and J 4 bases, leaving 16 bases between the germline ends. Germline CDR1 reads MDHEN; CDR2 reads SYDVKM. The DNA of the CDR3 is TGTGCCAGCAGTTCCCCGGCCACACGTCTCACTGAAGCTTTCTTT. Its translation: CASSSPATRLTEAFF.

The V gene is TRBV11-2, the J gene TRBJ1-1, with 9 bases that match TRBD1. The CDR3 sequence is 14 residues long. Germline CDR1 SGHAT, CDR2 FQNNGV. V trimming: 3 bases; J trimming: 2 bases; junction bases outside the gene matches: 1. The CDR3 sequence is CASSFTGGNTEAFF. CDR3 in DNA: TGTGCCAGCAGCTTCACAGGGGGCAACACTGAAGCTTTCTTT. The variable domain in full, completed from reference TRBV11-2 and TRBJ1-1, reads EAGVAQSPRYKIIEKRQSVAFWCNPISGHATLYWYQQILGQGPKLLIQFQNNGVVDDSQLPKDRFSAERLKGVDSTLKIQPAKLEDSAVYLCASSFTGGNTEAFFGQGTRLTVV.

The chain combines TRBV3-1 (or the pseudogene TRBV3-2) with TRBJ2-7; 8 bases match TRBD1. CDR1 and CDR2 from the germline V gene are LGHDT and YNNKEL (reference sequence). The CDR3 is 16 residues long. The trim removed 7 bases at V and 3 bases at J, leaving 14 bases unmatched. This CDR3 is CASTANTGQGYYEQYF. DNA for the CDR3: TGTGCCAGCACCGCCAATACCGGACAGGGCTACTACGAGCAGTACTTC.

The chain links TRBV3-1 (or the pseudogene TRBV3-2) to TRBJ1-2; D is unresolved. Trimming stripped 4 bases from V and 2 bases from J, with 11 bases between. This CDR3 spans 14 amino acids. CDR1 is LGHDT and CDR2 is YNNKEL in the germline V gene (reference sequence). The CDR3 is CASSLLGSNYGYTF. CDR3 DNA: TGTGCCAGCAGCCTCCTCGGCAGCAACTATGGCTACACCTTC.

This clone appeared a few times. The chain uses TRBV7-8 and TRBJ1-5; D unresolved. Germline loops: CDR1 SGHVS, CDR2 FQNEAQ. V was shortened by 1 base and J by 12 bases, with 13 bases between the two germline ends. The CDR3 totals 13 residues. The CDR3 nucleotides read TGTGCCAGCAGCTTAGACTGGACGCGGCGCCAGCATTTT. It codes for CASSLDWTRRQHF.

The chain couples TRBV18 to TRBJ2-7; 10 bases agree with TRBD1. CDR1 and CDR2 (germline): KGHSH, LQKENI. V lost 4 bases to trimming and J lost 5 bases; unmatched junction nucleotides: 8. This CDR3 region has 15 residues. The CDR3 DNA reads as TGTGCCAGCTCACGACCGGGACAGGGGAAGAACGAGCAGTACGTC. Translating it yields CASSRPGQGKNEQYV.

The V gene is TRBV7-9, the J gene TRBJ1-5; no clear D gene. V was cut by 5 bases and J by 0 bases, with 5 bases left in between. Per germline, CDR1 SEHNR and CDR2 FQNEAQ (reference sequence). CDR3 length: 13 amino acids. The CDR3 sequence: CASSLDSNQPQHF. The CDR3 bases are TGTGCCAGCAGCCTGGATAGCAATCAGCCCCAGCATTTT.

The chain joins TRBV6-5 to TRBJ1-2, with D perhaps matching TRBD1 (6 bases). From germline, CDR1 is MNHEY and CDR2 SVGAGI. The CDR3 runs 15 residues. Deletions cut 5 bases from V and 3 bases from J, with 16 bases between. Written as DNA, the CDR3 is TGTGCCAGCAGTCGTCGGGCAGGGGCTGACTATGGCTACACCTTC. It yields the protein CASSRRAGADYGYTF.

The chain has TRBV5-1 and TRBJ2-5, with a tentative D call TRBD1 (5 bases). Germline CDR1 reads SGHRS; CDR2 reads YFSETQ. The CDR3 sequence is 15 residues long. The V end was cut by 5 bases, the J end by 5 bases, with 19 bases between. CDR3 loop: CASRSTTRVGETQYF. The CDR3 DNA is TGCGCCAGCAGGTCAACTACCAGGGTGGGGGAGACCCAGTACTTC.